The 9 T cell receptor beta chains presented below share a single source sample, sequenced in a study of blood T cells in healthy people across ages. Combining a sample-barcoded 5' primer with a J-beta primer mix, a second PCR ran for about 7 to 11 cycles. One entry per CDR3 protein, called by TCRdb with MiXCR from the 5' RACE reads. The sample lists about 1.8 million distinct CDR3 sequences; about 50% were seen once. The specimen sequenced was blood. The origin of the receptors is a middle-aged woman in good health.

V and J are TRBV20-1 and TRBJ2-6; 9 bases are a match to TRBD1. This CDR3 is 14 amino acids long. V was clipped by 5 bases and J by 7 bases; unmatched bases: 6. The germline gives CDR1 DFQATT, CDR2 SNEGSKA (reference sequence). In nucleotides, the CDR3 is TGCAGTGCTCCAGGGGGACAGGGAGCCAACGTCCTGACTTTC. Translation: CSAPGGQGANVLTF.

This chain's CDR3 is CASSDGIGNEQFF. CDR3 DNA sequence: TGTGCCAGCTCAGACGGAATTGGCAATGAGCAGTTCTTC. The rearrangement joins TRBV11-3 to TRBJ2-1; no firm D call. The CDR3 has 13 amino acids. The V end was cut by 8 bases, the J end by 6 bases, with 14 bases between. Germline CDR1 and CDR2: SGHNT and YENEEA. The full variable domain, in which reference TRBV11-3 and TRBJ2-1 provide the parts outside the CDR3, is EAGVVQSPRYKIIEKKQPVAFWCNPISGHNTLYWYLQNLGQGPELLIRYENEEAVDDSQLPKDRFSAERLKGVDSTLKIQPAELGDSAVYLCASSDGIGNEQFFGPGTRLTVL.

A few counts support this clonotype. This chain uses TRBV20-1 with TRBJ2-1; no definite D call. Germline CDR1 DFQATT, CDR2 SNEGSKA (reference sequence). V lost 0 bases and J 6 bases, leaving 18 bases between the germline ends. CDR3 length: 16 residues. Here the CDR3 DNA reads TGCAGTGCTAGAGATTTGGCTAGTCGGAATCGCAATGAGCAGTTCTTC. Translation gives CSARDLASRNRNEQFF.

This clonotype was counted a few times. The chain recombines TRBV29-1 with TRBJ1-4, with D possibly TRBD1 on 5 matching bases. CDR1 and CDR2 (germline): SQVTM, ANQGSEA. The V and J ends lost 7 bases and 6 bases respectively, with 15 bases between them. The CDR3 runs 13 residues. The CDR3 DNA reads as TGCAGCGGCCGGGGGGATCCCCATGAAAAACTGTTTTTT. Its protein product is CSGRGDPHEKLFF.

The chain is built from TRBV18 and TRBJ2-5; 7 positions match TRBD1. This CDR3 region has 15 residues. Unmatched junction bases numbered 10, after V lost 4 bases and J lost 5 bases. The germline CDR1 and CDR2 sequences are KGHSH and LQKENI. CDR3 sequence: CASSLSTGQRETQYF. As DNA, the CDR3 is TGTGCCAGCTCACTCAGCACGGGACAGAGGGAGACCCAGTACTTC.

V usage is TRBV28 and J usage is TRBJ2-7, with D hard to call. This CDR3 region has 14 residues. Germline loops: CDR1 MDHEN, CDR2 SYDVKM. Trimming took off 3 bases at V and 5 bases at J, with 14 bases between the two ends. For the CDR3, the DNA is TGTGCCAGCAGTTTCGCTGGGCCTAGGCACGAGCAGTACTTC. Its protein product is CASSFAGPRHEQYF. Using reference TRBV28 and TRBJ2-7 for the parts outside the CDR3, the full variable domain is DVKVTQSSRYLVKRTGEKVFLECVQDMDHENMFWYRQDPGLGLRLIYFSYDVKMKEKGDIPEGYSVSREKKERFSLILESASTNQTSMYLCASSFAGPRHEQYFGPGTRLTVT.

This clonotype was picked up a small number of times. The chain carries TRBV27 and TRBJ2-7; 8 bases agree with TRBD1. The CDR3 runs to 14 residues. Germline assignment: CDR1 MNHEY and CDR2 SMNVEV (reference sequence). With V trimmed by 4 bases and J by 2 bases, 4 bases remained unmatched. The CDR3 DNA reads as TGTGCCAGCAGTTCGCAGGGGGCAACCTACGAGCAGTACTTC. Translated: CASSSQGATYEQYF.

The genes are TRBV5-1 and TRBJ2-2; a weak D match, TRBD1 (5 bases). Trimming cost V 4 bases and J 6 bases, with 16 bases left between them. Germline values: CDR1 SGHRS, CDR2 YFSETQ. The CDR3 has 15 residues. The CDR3 nucleotides are TGCGCCAGCAGCCTAGGGGCTAGAGGTTCCGGGGAGCTGTTTTTT. Amino acids: CASSLGARGSGELFF.

This clonotype came up a few times. The chain recombines TRBV5-1 with TRBJ2-1; D is undetermined. Germline CDR1 and CDR2: SGHRS and YFSETQ. This CDR3 has 16 residues. Trimming shortened V by 0 bases and J by 0 bases, and 10 bases separated the two germline ends. CDR3 loop: CASSLERSLSYNEQFF. CDR3 nucleotides: TGCGCCAGCAGCTTGGAGCGCTCCCTCTCCTACAATGAGCAGTTCTTC.